This TCR beta chain was identified during a study of T cells in Graves' hyperthyroidism and ophthalmopathy. Findings of the study overall: Blood shared most expanded thyroid clonotypes above 0.001.

The TCR beta CDR3 regions underwent amplification using RNA transcripts as the source. HTBI primers were the set used in a first-round RT-PCR of the TCR CDR3. TCRdb passed the multiplex PCR reads through MiXCR, listing each CDR3 protein once. The table has 250,000 to 300,000 distinct CDR3 sequences, about 15% seen once. Remarks on this clonotype: Its antigen is as yet unknown.

Trimming removed 4 bases from V and 4 bases from J, with 32 bases in between. CDR1 is KGHSH, CDR2 LQKENI, per germline. The CDR3 has 20 amino acids. Those patients with uncontrolled infection, other autoimmune disease, pregnancy or lactation were excluded. Before ophthalmopathy appeared, progressors gave blood at initial hyperthyroidism diagnosis. The PBMCs had their origin in 7.5 to 10 ml of fresh peripheral blood. The rearrangement uses TRBV18 and TRBJ2-7, with D unclear. The specimen sequenced was blood. The receptor was isolated from a woman in her 40s with Graves' hyperthyroidism that later progressed to Graves' ophthalmopathy. CDR3 loop: CASSLRKVYYSAKTKYEQYF. The CDR3 nucleotides read TGTGCCAGCTCACTAAGGAAGGTCTATTACTCGGCAAAGACCAAATACGAGCAGTACTTC.